Shown below are 18 T cell receptor beta chains from a single sample sequenced in a study of blood T cell repertoires in COVID-19. Using immunoSEQ multiplex PCR, the repertoire was profiled, and TCRdb retains in-frame clones only, with some absent. The sample holds roughly 260,000 clones, around 87% seen once. Material: peripheral blood. Receptor source: a woman between 50 and 59 years old with acute or convalescent COVID-19.

The chain is built from TRBV6-5 and TRBJ2-1; 9 bases agree with TRBD2. V was pared by 6 bases and J by 4 bases, with 7 bases of the junction left unmatched. From germline, CDR1 is MNHEY and CDR2 SVGAGI. This CDR3 spans 15 amino acids. CDR3 sequence reads: CASRTHSGRYNEQFF. Written as DNA, the CDR3 is TGTGCCAGCAGAACCCATAGCGGGAGATACAATGAGCAGTTCTTC.

The chain carries TRBV7-2 and TRBJ2-7; maybe TRBD1 (6 bases). CDR1 is SGHTA, CDR2 FQGNSA, per germline. Trimming pared 5 bases from V and 2 bases from J, leaving 13 bases between. This CDR3 is built from 14 residues. CDR3 residues: CASSLTTGTYEQYF. CDR3 DNA sequence: TGTGCCAGCAGCCTGACGACAGGTACCTACGAGCAGTACTTC. Combining the CDR3 with reference TRBV7-2 and TRBJ2-7 gives the whole variable domain GAGVSQSPSNKVTEKGKDVELRCDPISGHTALYWYRQSLGQGLEFLIYFQGNSAPDKSGLPSDRFSAERTGGSVSTLTIQRTQQEDSAVYLCASSLTTGTYEQYFGPGTRLTVT.

This clone was found a few times. J is TRBJ2-7 and V is TRBV7-8; TRBD1 matches at 10 bases. J lost 7 bases, V lost 5 bases, and 2 bases had no gene match. Germline CDR1 SGHVS, CDR2 FQNEAQ. This CDR3 region has 12 residues. CDR3: CASSRDRGEQYF. The CDR3 coding sequence is TGTGCCAGCAGCCGGGACAGGGGTGAGCAGTACTTC.

The chain uses TRBV6-2 or TRBV6-3 and TRBJ2-1; 12 bases line up with TRBD2. In germline, CDR1 is MNHEY, CDR2 SVGEGT. The trim removed 6 bases at V and 6 bases at J, leaving 9 bases unmatched. The CDR3 is 16 residues long. The CDR3 region is CASSPTLAGGRNEQFF. CDR3 DNA: TGTGCCAGCAGCCCAACTCTAGCGGGAGGGCGCAATGAGCAGTTCTTC.

This chain connects TRBV4-3 to TRBJ1-2; 8 bases are a match to TRBD1. Trimming removed 3 bases from V and 4 bases from J; junction bases left unmatched: 7. The CDR3 is 15 amino acids. CDR1 and CDR2 from the germline V gene are LGHNA and YSLEER. The CDR3 coding sequence is TGCGCCAGCAGCCAGACAGGGGAGGGGACCTATGGCTACACCTTC. Residues: CASSQTGEGTYGYTF.

The rearrangement links TRBV3-1 (or the pseudogene TRBV3-2) to TRBJ2-3; 14 nucleotides align to TRBD2. The CDR3 consists of 17 residues. V gave up 3 bases and J gave up 2 bases; unmatched junction bases: 4. The germline V gene has CDR1 LGHDT and CDR2 YNNKEL (reference sequence). For the CDR3, the DNA is TGTGCCAGCAGCCATCGGGGACTAGCGGGAGCCACAGATACGCAGTATTTT. It encodes CASSHRGLAGATDTQYF.

V gene TRBV5-1 combines with J gene TRBJ2-5; TRBD2 matches at 9 bases. The CDR3 consists of 17 residues. The V gene's germline CDR1 is SGHRS and CDR2 YFSETQ. The ends lost 5 bases at V and 2 bases at J; junction bases unmatched: 13. DNA of the CDR3: TGCGCCAGCAGACCCTCTCCGACTAGCGGCGCACAAGAGACCCAGTACTTC. It is translated as CASRPSPTSGAQETQYF.

The rearrangement uses TRBV7-2 and TRBJ2-3; 10 bases agree with TRBD2. Germline V gene data show CDR1 as SGHTA and CDR2 as FQGNSA. The CDR3 is 16 residues long. V dropped 5 bases and J dropped 4; count of bases not matched to a gene: 9. The CDR3 spells CASSPLAGGASDTQYF. CDR3 nucleotides: TGTGCCAGCAGCCCGTTAGCGGGAGGCGCATCAGATACGCAGTATTTT.

The rearrangement uses TRBV20-1 and TRBJ1-4; 7 nucleotides line up with TRBD1. CDR1 and CDR2 from the germline V gene are DFQATT and SNEGSKA (reference sequence). The CDR3 is made up of 13 amino acids. V trimming: 4 bases; J trimming: 8 bases; junction bases outside the gene matches: 7. The CDR3 coding sequence is TGCAGTGCTATTGAGGACAGGTTCGAAAAACTGTTTTTT. Its translation is CSAIEDRFEKLFF.

A word on this clone: Within the sample, other DNA sequences also encode this same CDR3. The V gene is TRBV5-1, the J gene TRBJ2-7, with 9 bases aligning to TRBD1. This CDR3 comprises 14 residues. Germline V gene data show CDR1 as SGHRS and CDR2 as YFSETQ. V dropped 3 bases and J dropped 1; count of bases not matched to a gene: 2. CDR3 sequence reads: CASSSGTGSYEQYF. In DNA, the CDR3 is TGCGCCAGCAGCTCCGGGACAGGGTCCTACGAGCAGTACTTC.

The chain recombines TRBV6-6 with TRBJ1-5; 7 positions agree with TRBD1. Per germline, CDR1 MNHNY and CDR2 SVGAGI (reference sequence). This CDR3 has 15 residues. With V trimmed by 2 bases and J by 3 bases, 4 bases remained unmatched. CDR3 protein: CASSYTGQSNQPQHF. The DNA of the CDR3 is TGTGCCAGCAGTTACACGGGACAGTCCAATCAGCCCCAGCATTTT.

CDR3 DNA sequence: TGTGCCAGCAGCTTAGTGGATGGTAGGGGGTACTATGGCTACACCTTC. This gives the protein CASSLVDGRGYYGYTF. The J gene is TRBJ1-2, the V gene TRBV7-2, with a tentative D call TRBD1 (6 bases). The length of the CDR3 is 16 residues. Germline V gene sequence: CDR1 SGHTA, CDR2 FQGNSA. The V gene lost 1 base and the J gene lost 3 bases, with 15 bases spanning the gap.

The chain is built from TRBV20-1 and TRBJ1-2, with unresolved D. CDR1 is DFQATT and CDR2 is SNEGSKA in the germline V gene (reference sequence). Trimming shortened V by 3 bases and J by 5 bases, and 7 bases separated the two germline ends. The CDR3 runs 11 residues. The CDR3 DNA reads TGCAGTGCTAGGCAGAGGTATGGCTACACCTTC. It encodes CSARQRYGYTF.

V and J are TRBV15 and TRBJ1-2; TRBD1 might be the D (5 bases). Germline CDR1 is LNHNV and CDR2 is YYDKDF (reference sequence). CDR3 length: 13 residues. The V end lost 0 bases, the J end lost 8 bases, and 10 bases lay between the germline ends. Written as DNA, the CDR3 is TGTGCCACCAGCAGAGACTTCCAGGGAGGCTACACCTTC. This codes for CATSRDFQGGYTF. The variable domain in full, completed from reference TRBV15 and TRBJ1-2, reads DAMVIQNPRYQVTQFGKPVTLSCSQTLNHNVMYWYQQKSSQAPKLLFHYYDKDFNNEADTPDNFQSRRPNTSFCFLDIRSPGLGDTAMYLCATSRDFQGGYTFGSGTRLTVV.

This chain connects TRBV28 to TRBJ1-1; 8 bases line up with TRBD1. The CDR3 spans 15 residues. The V segment lost 7 bases and the J segment 1 base; nucleotides outside the gene matches: 8. CDR1 and CDR2 from the germline V gene are MDHEN and SYDVKM. The CDR3 sequence: CASIVWDRTNTEAFF. The CDR3 region has the DNA TGTGCCAGCATTGTATGGGACAGGACGAACACTGAAGCTTTCTTT.

The chain couples TRBV29-1 to TRBJ1-2; D may be TRBD1 (6 bases). The CDR3 consists of 12 residues. The V end lost 7 bases, the J end lost 3 bases, and 12 bases lay between the germline ends. Germline values: CDR1 SQVTM, CDR2 ANQGSEA. The DNA for the CDR3 is TGCAGCGCCCTACAGGGCCACTATGGCTACACCTTC. Its translation: CSALQGHYGYTF.

The chain uses TRBV9 and TRBJ2-2; unclear D gene. Germline V gene sequence: CDR1 SGDLS, CDR2 YYNGEE. V was pared by 0 bases and J by 4 bases, with 10 bases between. The CDR3 length is 15 residues. The CDR3 DNA reads as TGTGCCAGCAGCGTAGCGCCGGGTCTCACCGGGGAGCTGTTTTTT. This translates into CASSVAPGLTGELFF.

The DNA of the CDR3 is TGTGCCAGCAGTAACGGACAGGATTTTGAAAAACTGTTTTTT. It codes for CASSNGQDFEKLFF. The chain employs TRBV6-2 or TRBV6-3 and TRBJ1-4, with TRBD1 identical over 7 bases. Germline CDR1 is MNHEY and CDR2 is SVGEGT. The CDR3 is 14 residues long. Germline trimming cut 5 bases from V and 7 bases from J; bases unmatched to any gene: 7.